These 14 T cell receptor beta chains came from one sample sequenced in a study of PD-1 blockade in classical Hodgkin lymphoma. The sample's time point: cycle 4 day 1 (C4D1), after five to seven weeks of nivolumab. Relapse after autologous stem cell transplantation occurred in every patient, and brentuximab vedotin exposure varied. Sequencing was performed with immunoSEQ multiplex PCR; in TCRdb, only in-frame clones are kept and a portion is missing. The sample contains fewer than 9,000 clones, 78% of which appear only once. Specimen: peripheral blood mononuclear cells (PBMCs), collected before the fourth cycle of nivolumab. These receptors originate from a human donor with classical Hodgkin lymphoma.

The CDR3 spells CASSPMLGPPGEQYF. The CDR3 bases are TGTGCCAGCAGCCCAATGCTGGGGCCACCGGGCGAGCAGTACTTC. This rearrangement joins TRBV11-3 to TRBJ2-7; D is perhaps TRBD1 (5 bases). V lost 5 bases and J lost 6, with 20 bases in between. The CDR3 extends over 15 amino acids. Per the germline V gene, CDR1 is SGHNT and CDR2 is YENEEA.

This chain uses TRBV7-2 with TRBJ1-5; tentatively, D is TRBD1 (5 bases). This CDR3 is built from 14 residues. The V and J ends lost 1 base and 7 bases respectively, with 11 bases between them. The germline V gene encodes CDR1 SGHTA and CDR2 FQGNSA. Here the CDR3 reads CASSLEGEGQPQHF. The CDR3 nucleotides read TGTGCCAGCAGCTTAGAAGGGGAGGGCCAGCCCCAGCATTTT.

The gene calls are TRBV10-2 and TRBJ2-7; possibly TRBD1 for D (5 bases). Trimming removed 5 bases from V and 5 bases from J, with 7 bases in between. The CDR3 is 11 residues long. Germline V gene data show CDR1 as WSHSY and CDR2 as SAAADI. As DNA, the CDR3 is TGCGCCAGCAGTCCGACAGACGAGCAGTACTTC. This codes for CASSPTDEQYF.

The V gene is TRBV5-5, the J gene TRBJ2-7; TRBD1 aligns across 9 bases. Germline lookup yields CDR1 SGHKS and CDR2 YYEKEE (reference sequence). The CDR3 runs 15 residues. V lost 2 bases to trimming and J lost 5 bases; unmatched junction nucleotides: 8. CDR3 amino acids: CASSLTGTGYHEQYF. CDR3 DNA sequence: TGTGCCAGCAGCTTAACCGGGACAGGGTACCACGAGCAGTACTTC.

The chain's CDR3 is CASSSAVSRGADTQYF. The CDR3 DNA sequence: TGTGCCAGCAGCTCGGCCGTCTCTAGAGGGGCAGATACGCAGTATTTT. The chain couples TRBV7-4 to TRBJ2-3; D could derive from TRBD1 or TRBD2 (5 bases each). The V end was cut by 4 bases, the J end by 4 bases, with 18 bases between. Germline V gene lookup returns CDR1 SGHVT and CDR2 SQSDAQ. The CDR3 loop spans 16 amino acids. The variable domain in full, completed from reference TRBV7-4 and TRBJ2-3, reads GAGVSQSPRYKVAKRGRDVALRCDSISGHVTLYWYRQTLGQGSEVLTYSQSDAQRDKSGRPSGRFSAERPERSVSTLKIQRTEQGDSAVYLCASSSAVSRGADTQYFGPGTRLTVL.

This chain connects TRBV10-3 to TRBJ2-2; no clear D gene. The CDR3 loop spans 14 amino acids. Deletions cut 6 bases from V and 3 bases from J, with 11 bases between. Looked up from germline, CDR1 is ENHRY and CDR2 is SYGVKD. The CDR3 sequence: CAIRGGPDTGELFF. The CDR3 DNA reads as TGTGCCATCAGGGGCGGACCTGACACCGGGGAGCTGTTTTTT.

The chain has TRBV27 and TRBJ2-7; D ambiguous. The CDR3 contains 15 residues. V dropped 2 bases and J dropped 2 bases, with 13 bases sitting between them. CDR1 is MNHEY and CDR2 is SMNVEV in the germline V gene (reference sequence). The CDR3 protein is CASSLRRAKAYEQYF. In DNA form, the CDR3 reads TGTGCCAGCAGTTTACGAAGGGCCAAAGCCTACGAGCAGTACTTC.

This clone was observed a few times. The V and J genes are TRBV11-2 and TRBJ2-7; D is possibly TRBD2 (6 bases). CDR1 and CDR2 (germline): SGHAT, FQNNGV. V was cut by 0 bases and J by 3 bases, with 18 bases left in between. This CDR3 contains 17 residues. The CDR3 here is CASSLEESTSLIYEQYF. Written as DNA, the CDR3 is TGTGCCAGCAGCTTAGAGGAATCAACTAGCCTAATCTACGAGCAGTACTTC.

This chain connects TRBV6-5 to TRBJ1-1, with D hard to call. From germline, CDR1 is MNHEY and CDR2 SVGAGI. The CDR3 sequence is 13 residues long. V dropped 6 bases and J dropped 4 bases, with 12 bases sitting between them. DNA for the CDR3: TGTGCCAGCAGCCAAACGGCTTTCACTGAAGCTTTCTTT. This sequence encodes CASSQTAFTEAFF.

This sequence joins TRBV6-5 and TRBJ2-2, with D possibly TRBD1 on 6 matching bases. The CDR3 consists of 14 residues. V lost 7 bases, J lost 0 bases, and 9 bases lay in between. The germline V gene encodes CDR1 MNHEY and CDR2 SVGAGI. The CDR3 DNA reads as TGTGCCAGCAAAGGGGGAACGAACACCGGGGAGCTGTTTTTT. This encodes CASKGGTNTGELFF.

The chain couples TRBV19 to TRBJ1-4, with 7 bases aligning to TRBD1. The CDR3 has 13 residues. The germline CDR1 and CDR2 sequences are LNHDA and SQIVND (reference sequence). Trimming removed 10 bases from V and 10 bases from J; junction bases left unmatched: 12. The CDR3 sequence: CATNDRDRGKLFF. The CDR3, as DNA: TGTGCCACGAATGACAGGGATAGGGGAAAACTGTTTTTT.

In this sample, this clone turned up once. The V gene is TRBV6-5, the J gene TRBJ2-3, with D perhaps matching TRBD2 (6 bases). Per germline, CDR1 MNHEY and CDR2 SVGAGI. The CDR3 extends over 15 amino acids. Trimming took off 2 bases at V and 4 bases at J, with 13 bases between the two ends. CDR3 in amino acids: CASSYGGAGPDTQYF. CDR3 nucleotides: TGTGCCAGCAGTTACGGAGGGGCCGGCCCAGATACGCAGTATTTT.

The chain has TRBV7-2 and TRBJ2-1; TRBD2 agrees at 12 bases. Germline lookup yields CDR1 SGHTA and CDR2 FQGNSA. Unmatched junction bases numbered 2, after V lost 2 bases and J lost 6 bases. The CDR3 has 15 amino acids. Written as DNA, the CDR3 is TGTGCCAGCAGCTTATCTAGCGGGGGGGGCAATGAGCAGTTCTTC. Its translation: CASSLSSGGGNEQFF.

The J gene is TRBJ2-2, the V gene TRBV27; tentative D call: TRBD1 (6 bases). The germline V gene has CDR1 MNHEY and CDR2 SMNVEV (reference sequence). CDR3 length: 15 amino acids. V lost 6 bases, J lost 1 base, and 12 bases lay in between. The CDR3, as DNA: TGTGCCAGCAGCCGAGACAGGATGAACACCGGGGAGCTGTTTTTT. Its protein is CASSRDRMNTGELFF.